This TCR beta chain came from a study of graft-versus-host responses after intestinal transplantation. Study overall: Multivisceral, liver-intestinal, or isolated intestinal transplants were given to recipients. Every recipient had anti-thymocyte globulin induction and roughly 3 years of tacrolimus plus steroids.

Regarding this clone: Its antigen is as yet unknown.

Sequenced by immunoSEQ multiplex PCR; TCRdb stores in-frame clones only, minus some. The data hold 9,000 to 10,000 clones, with approximately 94% observed a single time. Trimming removed 6 bases from V and 2 bases from J, with 16 bases in between. CDR3 length: 15 residues. Per the germline V gene, CDR1 is GTSNPN and CDR2 is SVGIG (reference sequence). Study-wide results and limits: Declining HvG levels early post-transplant were linked to peak circulating GvH clone levels. Some GvH clones were seen earlier in gut or blood, suggesting intestinal origin.

The chain is built from TRBV30 and TRBJ2-2, with D perhaps assigned TRBD1 or TRBD2 (5 bases each). Here the sequenced sample was PBMCs, taken 8 days after intestinal transplant. The origin of this receptor is a human patient who received an intestinal transplant, so some T cells may come from the graft donor. In DNA, the CDR3 is TGTGCCTGTAGGGGACCAGCGGTTAACACCGGGGAGCTGTTTTTT. Translated, it gives CACRGPAVNTGELFF.